This T cell receptor beta chain was found in a study of radiotherapy plus CTLA-4 blockade in lung cancer. The wider study: Objective responses were recorded in about 17% of patients, with disease control recorded in around 30%.

CTLA-4 blockade with ipilimumab, together with focal radiation, was given to patients with chemo-refractory metastatic non-small-cell lung cancer. As regards this clone: Its specificity is not known.

Study results and caveats: The best prediction of response reportedly came from early blood T cell clone dynamics, with interferon-beta. Blood TCR clones of tumor origin expanded after radiotherapy plus ipilimumab.

Method: immunoSEQ multiplex PCR; TCRdb's copy keeps in-frame clones and lacks some. The sample yields tens of thousands of clones, less than 80% seen once. The receptor was derived from a human donor with non-small cell lung cancer who had stable disease on radiotherapy plus ipilimumab. The source material was peripheral blood, sampled from a patient treated with radiotherapy plus ipilimumab.

CDR3 DNA: TGTGCCAGCATTGGGAACACCGGGGAGCTGTTTTTT. This encodes CASIGNTGELFF. The chain is built from TRBV28 and TRBJ2-2; no reliable D call. The V end was cut by 7 bases, the J end by 1 base, with 4 bases between. This CDR3 has 12 amino acids. Germline V gives CDR1 MDHEN, CDR2 SYDVKM. Drawing the rest from reference TRBV28 and TRBJ2-2, the complete variable domain is DVKVTQSSRYLVKRTGEKVFLECVQDMDHENMFWYRQDPGLGLRLIYFSYDVKMKEKGDIPEGYSVSREKKERFSLILESASTNQTSMYLCASIGNTGELFFGEGSRLTVL.